The rows below give T cell receptor beta chains drawn from one sample of a study of T cells after yellow fever vaccination. Each CDR3 protein is one row after TCRdb ran MiXCR on the 5' RACE reads. The table has some 600,000 distinct CDR3 sequences, about a sixth seen once; the top ten hold roughly a sixth. The sequencing here drew on PBMCs, taken about 5 days after the first yellow fever vaccination. Receptors originate from a man aged 18 to 35 who received the YFV17D yellow fever vaccine. Both conserved end residues are part of each CDR3. Fields, in order: J gene, D gene, V gene, CDR3 protein. D genes are given only for firm matches.

TRBJ1-2,.,TRBV12-3/TRBV12-4,CASSMGPGKRGYTF
TRBJ1-2,.,TRBV7-9,CASSFGGESPNYGYTF
TRBJ2-1,.,TRBV30,CAWSVRFEQFF
TRBJ2-4,.,TRBV7-2,CASSSGGSQNIQYF
TRBJ1-2,.,TRBV6-1,CASTTPERNYGYTF
TRBJ1-2,.,TRBV20-1,CSASLSSQNGYTF
TRBJ2-3,.,TRBV7-9,CASTPEGTDTQYF
TRBJ1-1,TRBD1,TRBV6-5,CASSYSDRESEAFF
TRBJ2-7,.,TRBV9,CASSAEGNNEQYF
TRBJ2-1,TRBD2,TRBV7-9,CASSPGLAGERFF
TRBJ2-1,.,TRBV27,CATQVGGGYNEQFF
TRBJ1-5,.,TRBV5-1,CASSLVAGGDQPQHF
TRBJ1-1,.,TRBV7-9,CASRLGHQNTEAFF
TRBJ2-4,.,TRBV5-8,CASGLWGGALNIQYF
TRBJ2-3,.,TRBV5-1,CASSPGVSLTDTQYF
TRBJ2-2,TRBD2,TRBV20-1,CSAKRAGGEQGELFF
TRBJ2-1,.,TRBV27,CASRKSGENYNEQFF